This TCR beta chain was observed in a study of T cell responses to AZD1222 COVID-19 vaccine. Notes on the study in general: Spike-specific TCR breadth and depth went up after people got two AZD1222 doses. Donors in the cohort were predominantly white British and more often female, and clonal diversity was possibly underestimated.

This table comes from immunoSEQ multiplex PCR, and its TCRdb copy is limited to in-frame clones, with some not included. Of tens of thousands of clones in the sample, 70% to 90% were seen once. As regards this clone: The antigen remains unidentified.

The source is an adult in good health. The sequencing here drew on peripheral blood, taken on day 0 of AZD1222 vaccination.

The CDR3 loop reads CASSPGLSQETQYF. The CDR3 bases are TGTGCCAGCTCACCTGGACTAAGTCAAGAGACCCAGTACTTC. The J gene is TRBJ2-5, the V gene TRBV18; D is possibly TRBD2 (6 bases). Germline V gene data show CDR1 as KGHSH and CDR2 as LQKENI. V was clipped by 3 bases and J by 2 bases, with 10 bases between them. This CDR3 comprises 14 residues.